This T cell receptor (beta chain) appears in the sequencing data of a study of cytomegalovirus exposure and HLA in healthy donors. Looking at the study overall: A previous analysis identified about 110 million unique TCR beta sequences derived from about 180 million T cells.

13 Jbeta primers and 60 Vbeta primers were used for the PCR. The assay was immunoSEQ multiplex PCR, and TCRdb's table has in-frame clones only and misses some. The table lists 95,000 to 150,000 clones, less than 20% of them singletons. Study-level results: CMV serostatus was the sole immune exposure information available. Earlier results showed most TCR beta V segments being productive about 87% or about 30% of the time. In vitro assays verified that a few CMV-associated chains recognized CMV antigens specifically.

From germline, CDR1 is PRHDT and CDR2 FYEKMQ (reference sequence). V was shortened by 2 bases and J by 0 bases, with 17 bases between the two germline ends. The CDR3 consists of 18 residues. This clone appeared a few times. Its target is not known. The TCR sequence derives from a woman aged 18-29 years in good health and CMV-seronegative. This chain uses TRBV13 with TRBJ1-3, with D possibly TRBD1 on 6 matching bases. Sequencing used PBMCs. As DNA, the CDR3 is TGTGCCAGCAGCTTATCCCCAGGGGCCGAGATCTCTGGAAACACCATATATTTT. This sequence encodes CASSLSPGAEISGNTIYF.